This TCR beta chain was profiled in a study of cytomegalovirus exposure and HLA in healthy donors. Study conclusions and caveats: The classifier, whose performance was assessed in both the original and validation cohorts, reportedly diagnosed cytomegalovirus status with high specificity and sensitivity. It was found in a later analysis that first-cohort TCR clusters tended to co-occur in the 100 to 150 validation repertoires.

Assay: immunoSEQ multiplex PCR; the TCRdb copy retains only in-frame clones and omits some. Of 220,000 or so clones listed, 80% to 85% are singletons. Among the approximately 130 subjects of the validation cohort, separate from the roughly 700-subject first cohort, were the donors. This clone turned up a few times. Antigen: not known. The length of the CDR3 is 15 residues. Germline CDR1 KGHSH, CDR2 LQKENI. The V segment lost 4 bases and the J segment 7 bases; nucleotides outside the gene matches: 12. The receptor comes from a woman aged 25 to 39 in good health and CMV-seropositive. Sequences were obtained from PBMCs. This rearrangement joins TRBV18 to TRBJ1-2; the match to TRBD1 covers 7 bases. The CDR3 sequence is CASSLNYDRVSGYTF. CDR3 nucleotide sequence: TGTGCCAGCTCACTTAACTACGACAGGGTATCTGGCTACACCTTC. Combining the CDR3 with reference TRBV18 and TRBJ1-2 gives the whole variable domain NAGVMQNPRHLVRRRGQEARLRCSPMKGHSHVYWYRQLPEEGLKFMVYLQKENIIDESGMPKERFSAEFPKEGPSILRIQQVVRGDSAAYFCASSLNYDRVSGYTFGSGTRLTVV.